The clone carrying this T cell receptor beta chain appeared once. This CDR3 is 14 amino acids long. V gave up 7 bases and J gave up 0 bases, with 10 bases separating them. Germline lookup yields CDR1 MNHEY and CDR2 SMNVEV (reference sequence). These data belong to a study of graft-versus-host responses after intestinal transplantation. Study context: Among the recipients, transplants were multivisceral, liver-intestinal, or isolated intestinal. Every transplant recipient was induced with anti-thymocyte globulin, then maintained on tacrolimus and steroids for around 3 years.

Using immunoSEQ multiplex PCR, the repertoire was profiled, and TCRdb retains in-frame clones only, with some absent. The table has roughly 56,000 clones, more than 75% seen once. The sequence was obtained from a human patient who received an intestinal transplant, so some T cells may come from the graft donor. The J gene is TRBJ2-1, the V gene TRBV27; no clear D. The sequences come from PBMCs, collected about 4 months after intestinal transplantation. The CDR3 spells CASTPQSSYNEQFF. The CDR3 DNA reads TGTGCCAGCACTCCACAGAGCTCCTACAATGAGCAGTTCTTC.